This paragraph reports one TCR beta chain. One junction end disagrees with the germline gene, perhaps due to a read error. This entry comes from a study of preoperative IRX-2 immunotherapy in early breast cancer. CDR1 is KGHSH and CDR2 is LQKENI in the germline V gene. The CDR3 consists of 13 residues. Sample treatment: preoperative locoregional IRX-2 cytokine immunotherapy. Patients received preoperative, locoregional IRX-2 cytokine immunotherapy in a phase Ib study. This table comes from immunoSEQ multiplex PCR, and its TCRdb copy is limited to in-frame clones, with some not included. The sample has 25,000 to 30,000 clones, about 79% seen once.

This specimen was collected from a patient treated with IRX-2 immunotherapy. This chain links TRBV18 with TRBJ1-1; perhaps TRBD1 as D (5 bases). This clonotype was sampled from a human donor with breast cancer. The CDR3 region is CASSPQVGTEAFF. The CDR3 DNA sequence: TGTGCCAGCTCTCCACAGGTGGGCACTGAAGCTTTCTTT.